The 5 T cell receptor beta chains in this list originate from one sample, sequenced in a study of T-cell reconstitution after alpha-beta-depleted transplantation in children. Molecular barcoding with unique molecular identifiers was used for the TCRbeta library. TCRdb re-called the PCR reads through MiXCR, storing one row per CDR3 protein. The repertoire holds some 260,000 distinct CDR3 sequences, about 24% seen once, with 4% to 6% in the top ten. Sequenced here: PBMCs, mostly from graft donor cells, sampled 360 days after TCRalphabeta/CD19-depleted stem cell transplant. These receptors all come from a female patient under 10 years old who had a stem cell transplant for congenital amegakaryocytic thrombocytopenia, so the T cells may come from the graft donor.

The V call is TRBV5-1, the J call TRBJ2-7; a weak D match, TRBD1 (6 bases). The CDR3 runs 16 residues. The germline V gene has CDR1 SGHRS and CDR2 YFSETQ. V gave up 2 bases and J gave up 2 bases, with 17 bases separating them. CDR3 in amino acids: CASSFGQGYPPYEQYF. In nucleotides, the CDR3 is TGCGCCAGCAGCTTCGGTCAGGGGTACCCCCCCTACGAGCAGTACTTC. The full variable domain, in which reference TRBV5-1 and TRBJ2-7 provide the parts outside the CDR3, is KAGVTQTPRYLIKTRGQQVTLSCSPISGHRSVSWYQQTPGQGLQFLFEYFSETQRNKGNFPGRFSGRQFSNSRSEMNVSTLELGDSALYLCASSFGQGYPPYEQYFGPGTRLTVT.

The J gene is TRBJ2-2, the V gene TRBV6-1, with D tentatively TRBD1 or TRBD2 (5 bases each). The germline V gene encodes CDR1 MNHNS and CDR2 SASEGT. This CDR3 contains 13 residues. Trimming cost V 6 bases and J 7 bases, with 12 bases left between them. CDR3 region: CASSETGRGELFF. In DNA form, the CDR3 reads TGTGCCAGCAGCGAGACGGGGCGCGGGGAGCTGTTTTTT.

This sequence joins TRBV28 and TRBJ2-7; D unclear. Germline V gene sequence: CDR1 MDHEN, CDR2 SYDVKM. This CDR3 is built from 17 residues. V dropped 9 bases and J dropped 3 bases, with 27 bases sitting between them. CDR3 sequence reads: CASERNYLSLPHYEQYF. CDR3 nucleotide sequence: TGTGCCAGTGAACGTAACTACCTCTCCCTACCTCACTACGAGCAGTACTTC.

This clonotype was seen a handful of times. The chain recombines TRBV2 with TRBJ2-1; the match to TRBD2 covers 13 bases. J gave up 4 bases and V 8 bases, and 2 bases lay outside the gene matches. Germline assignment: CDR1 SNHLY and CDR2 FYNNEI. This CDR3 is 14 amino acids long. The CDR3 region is CASGLAGEYNEQFF. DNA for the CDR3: TGTGCCAGCGGACTAGCGGGAGAATACAATGAGCAGTTCTTC.

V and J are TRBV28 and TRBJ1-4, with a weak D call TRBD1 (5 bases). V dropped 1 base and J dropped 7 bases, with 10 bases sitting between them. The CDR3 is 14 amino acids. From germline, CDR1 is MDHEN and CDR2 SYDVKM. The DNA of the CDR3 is TGTGCCAGCAGTTTATCGGGGGAAGGTGAAAAACTGTTTTTT. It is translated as CASSLSGEGEKLFF.